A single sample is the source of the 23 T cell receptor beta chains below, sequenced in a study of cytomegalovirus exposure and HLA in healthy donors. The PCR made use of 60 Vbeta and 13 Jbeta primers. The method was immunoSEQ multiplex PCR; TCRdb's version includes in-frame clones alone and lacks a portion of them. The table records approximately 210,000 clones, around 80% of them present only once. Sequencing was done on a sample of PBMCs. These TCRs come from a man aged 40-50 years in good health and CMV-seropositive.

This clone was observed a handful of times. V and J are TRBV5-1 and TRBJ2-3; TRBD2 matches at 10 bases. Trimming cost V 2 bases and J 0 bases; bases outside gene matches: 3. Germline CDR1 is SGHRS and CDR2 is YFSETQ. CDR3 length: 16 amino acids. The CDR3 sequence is CASSFLAGASTDTQYF. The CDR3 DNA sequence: TGCGCCAGCAGCTTCCTAGCGGGGGCTAGCACAGATACGCAGTATTTT.

In DNA form, the CDR3 reads TGTGCCAGCATTTTATTCGGGGAAAATCAGCCCCAGCATTTT. Protein sequence: CASILFGENQPQHF. The chain recombines TRBV6-1 with TRBJ1-5, with D hard to call. The V end was cut by 7 bases, the J end by 4 bases, with 14 bases between. From germline, CDR1 is MNHNS and CDR2 SASEGT. The length of the CDR3 is 14 residues.

The CDR3: CASIRQGSNIQYF. The CDR3 DNA sequence: TGTGCCAGCATTAGACAGGGGAGCAACATTCAGTACTTC. The V gene is TRBV6-5, the J gene TRBJ2-4; 8 bases fit TRBD1. Trimming cost V 7 bases and J 7 bases; bases outside gene matches: 6. The CDR3 sequence is 13 residues long. CDR1 is MNHEY and CDR2 is SVGAGI in the germline V gene.

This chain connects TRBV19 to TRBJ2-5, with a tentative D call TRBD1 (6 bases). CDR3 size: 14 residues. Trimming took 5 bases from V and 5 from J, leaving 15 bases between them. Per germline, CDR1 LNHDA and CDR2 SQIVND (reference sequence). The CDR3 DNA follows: TGTGCCAGTAGTTGGGACATTGAGACGGAGACCCAGTACTTC. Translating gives CASSWDIETETQYF.

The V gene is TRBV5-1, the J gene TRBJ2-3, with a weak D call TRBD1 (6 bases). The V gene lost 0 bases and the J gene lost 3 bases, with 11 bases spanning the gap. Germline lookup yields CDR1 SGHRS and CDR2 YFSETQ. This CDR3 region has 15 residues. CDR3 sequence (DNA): TGCGCCAGCAGCTTGGTAGGGGGAGCGACAGATACGCAGTATTTT. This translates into CASSLVGGATDTQYF.

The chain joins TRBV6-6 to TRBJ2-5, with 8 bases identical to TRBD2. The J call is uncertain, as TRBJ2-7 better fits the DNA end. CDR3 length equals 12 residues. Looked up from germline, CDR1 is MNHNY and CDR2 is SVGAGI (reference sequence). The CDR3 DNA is TGTGCCAGCAGCCTACTAGCGGACGAGCAGTACTTC. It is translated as CASSLLADEQYF.

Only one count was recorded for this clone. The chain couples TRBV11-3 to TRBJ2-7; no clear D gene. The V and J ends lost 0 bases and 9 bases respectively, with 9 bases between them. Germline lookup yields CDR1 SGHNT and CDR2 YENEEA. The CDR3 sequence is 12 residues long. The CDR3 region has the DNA TGTGCCAGCAGCTTAGATTTGCGGCGGCAGTACGTC. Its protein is CASSLDLRRQYV.

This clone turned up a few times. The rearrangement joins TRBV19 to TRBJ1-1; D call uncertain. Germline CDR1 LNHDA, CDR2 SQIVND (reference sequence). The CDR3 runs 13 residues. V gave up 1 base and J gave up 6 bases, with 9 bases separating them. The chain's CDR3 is CASSIGGEAEAFF. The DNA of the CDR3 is TGTGCCAGTAGTATAGGGGGAGAGGCTGAAGCTTTCTTT. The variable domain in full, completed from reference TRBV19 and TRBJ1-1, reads DGGITQSPKYLFRKEGQNVTLSCEQNLNHDAMYWYRQDPGQGLRLIYYSQIVNDFQKGDIAEGYSVSREKKESFPLTVTSAQKNPTAFYLCASSIGGEAEAFFGQGTRLTVV.

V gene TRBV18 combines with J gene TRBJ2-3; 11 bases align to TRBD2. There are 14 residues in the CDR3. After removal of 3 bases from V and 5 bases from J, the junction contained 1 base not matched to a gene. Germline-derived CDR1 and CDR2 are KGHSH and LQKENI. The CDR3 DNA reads TGTGCCAGCTCACCGGGGACTAGCGGAGATACGCAGTATTTT. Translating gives CASSPGTSGDTQYF. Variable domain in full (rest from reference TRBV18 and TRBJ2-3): NAGVMQNPRHLVRRRGQEARLRCSPMKGHSHVYWYRQLPEEGLKFMVYLQKENIIDESGMPKERFSAEFPKEGPSILRIQQVVRGDSAAYFCASSPGTSGDTQYFGPGTRLTVL.

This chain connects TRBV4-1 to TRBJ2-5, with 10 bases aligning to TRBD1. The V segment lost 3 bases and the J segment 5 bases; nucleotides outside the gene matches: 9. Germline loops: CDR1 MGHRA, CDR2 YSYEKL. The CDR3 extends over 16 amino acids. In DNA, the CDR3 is TGCGCCAGCAGCCACTCCGGGACAGGGGCGTTCGAGACCCAGTACTTC. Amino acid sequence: CASSHSGTGAFETQYF.

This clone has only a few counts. CDR3 residues: CASSYSAGEGYEQYF. DNA of the CDR3: TGTGCCAGCAGTTACTCAGCGGGGGAGGGGTACGAGCAGTACTTC. The V gene is TRBV6-5, the J gene TRBJ2-7; 8 positions agree with TRBD2. From germline, CDR1 is MNHEY and CDR2 SVGAGI. V lost 0 bases and J lost 4; bases outside the gene matches: 5. The length of the CDR3 is 15 residues.

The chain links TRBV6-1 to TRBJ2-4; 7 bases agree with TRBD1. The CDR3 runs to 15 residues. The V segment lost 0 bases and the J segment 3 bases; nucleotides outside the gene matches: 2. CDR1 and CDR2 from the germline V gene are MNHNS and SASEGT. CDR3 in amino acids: CASSEATGDKNIQYF. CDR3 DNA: TGTGCCAGCAGTGAAGCCACAGGGGACAAAAACATTCAGTACTTC.

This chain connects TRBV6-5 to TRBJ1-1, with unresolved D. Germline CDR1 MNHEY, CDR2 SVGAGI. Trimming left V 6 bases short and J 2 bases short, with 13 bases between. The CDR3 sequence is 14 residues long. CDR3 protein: CASSPGGRNTEAFF. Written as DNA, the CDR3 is TGTGCCAGCAGCCCGGGAGGGAGAAACACTGAAGCTTTCTTT.

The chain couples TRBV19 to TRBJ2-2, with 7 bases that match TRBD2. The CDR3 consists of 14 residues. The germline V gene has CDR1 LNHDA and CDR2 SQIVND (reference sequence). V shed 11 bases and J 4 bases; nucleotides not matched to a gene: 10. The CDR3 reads CASRASGSTGELFF. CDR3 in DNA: TGTGCCTCGCGGGCTAGCGGTTCCACCGGGGAGCTGTTTTTT.

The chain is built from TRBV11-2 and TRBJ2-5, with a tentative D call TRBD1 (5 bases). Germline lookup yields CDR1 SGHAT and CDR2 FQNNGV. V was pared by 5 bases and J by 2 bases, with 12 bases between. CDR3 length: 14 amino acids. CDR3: CASSRTYNQETQYF. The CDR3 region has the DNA TGTGCCAGCAGCAGGACATACAATCAAGAGACCCAGTACTTC.

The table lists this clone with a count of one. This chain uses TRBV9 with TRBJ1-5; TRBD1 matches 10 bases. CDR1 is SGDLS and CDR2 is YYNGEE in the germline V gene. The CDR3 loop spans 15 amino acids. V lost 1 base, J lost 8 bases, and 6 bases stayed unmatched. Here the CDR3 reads CASSVQGTGVEPQHF. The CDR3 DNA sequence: TGTGCCAGCAGCGTACAGGGGACAGGGGTCGAGCCCCAGCATTTT.

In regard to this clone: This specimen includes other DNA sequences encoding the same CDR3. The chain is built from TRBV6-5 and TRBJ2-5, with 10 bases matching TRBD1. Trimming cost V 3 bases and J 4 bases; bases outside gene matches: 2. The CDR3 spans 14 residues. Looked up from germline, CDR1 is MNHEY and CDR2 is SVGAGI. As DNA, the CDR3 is TGTGCCAGCAGTTATGGACAGGGGGTAGAGACCCAGTACTTC. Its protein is CASSYGQGVETQYF.

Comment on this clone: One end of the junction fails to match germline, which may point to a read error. This CDR3 reads CASSITRDSTKTGELFF. The CDR3 DNA follows: TGTGCCAGTAGTATAACCCGGGACTCAACGAAAACCGGGGAGCTGTTTTTT. The gene calls are TRBV19 and TRBJ2-2, with TRBD2 as a possible D gene (6 bases). This CDR3 has 17 amino acids. Germline CDR1 is LNHDA and CDR2 is SQIVND (reference sequence).

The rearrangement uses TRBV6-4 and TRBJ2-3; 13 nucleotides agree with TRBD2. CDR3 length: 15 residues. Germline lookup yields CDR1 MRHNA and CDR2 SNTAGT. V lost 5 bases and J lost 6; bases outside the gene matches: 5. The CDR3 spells CASSRTSGSSDTQYF. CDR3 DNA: TGTGCCAGCAGTAGGACTAGCGGGAGTTCTGATACGCAGTATTTT.

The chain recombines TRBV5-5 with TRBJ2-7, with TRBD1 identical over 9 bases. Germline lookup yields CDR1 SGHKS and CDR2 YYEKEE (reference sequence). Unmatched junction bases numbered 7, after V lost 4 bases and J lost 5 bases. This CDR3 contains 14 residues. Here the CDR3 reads CASSPRDRVHEQYV. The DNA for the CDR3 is TGTGCCAGCAGCCCGCGGGACAGGGTCCACGAGCAGTACGTC.

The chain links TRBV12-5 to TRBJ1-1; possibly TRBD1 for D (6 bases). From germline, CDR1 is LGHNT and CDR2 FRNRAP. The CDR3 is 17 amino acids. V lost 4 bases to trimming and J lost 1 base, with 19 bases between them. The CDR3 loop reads CASGSESAGEGNTEAFF. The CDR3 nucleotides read TGTGCTAGTGGTTCTGAATCGGCAGGGGAAGGGAACACTGAAGCTTTCTTT.

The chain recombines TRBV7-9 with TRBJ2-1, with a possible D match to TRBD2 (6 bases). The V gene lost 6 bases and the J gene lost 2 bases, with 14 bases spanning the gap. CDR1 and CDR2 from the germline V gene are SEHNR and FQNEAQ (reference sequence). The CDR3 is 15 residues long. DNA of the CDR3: TGTGCCAGCAGTGGGGGGTATTCGACCTACAATGAGCAGTTCTTC. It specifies CASSGGYSTYNEQFF.

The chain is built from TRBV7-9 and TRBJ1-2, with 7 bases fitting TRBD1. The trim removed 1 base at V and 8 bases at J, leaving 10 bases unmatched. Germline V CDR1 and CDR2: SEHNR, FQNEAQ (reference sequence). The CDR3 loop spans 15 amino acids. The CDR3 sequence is CASSLGDSGSKGYTF. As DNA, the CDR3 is TGTGCCAGCAGCTTAGGGGACAGCGGATCGAAAGGCTACACCTTC.